A single sample is the source of the 2 T cell receptor beta chains below, sequenced in a study of patients and donors after allogeneic stem cell transplantation. TCRdb re-called the RT-PCR reads through MiXCR, storing one row per CDR3 protein. The table has over 400,000 distinct CDR3 sequences, approximately 16% seen once. Sequencing input: blood, either unsorted or a sorted T cell fraction (not recorded which). Every receptor here comes from a human donor who was either an allogeneic HSCT recipient or a stem cell or donor lymphocyte infusion donor (not recorded which). It is not recorded whose cells these are; they may come from a transplant donor.

The table lists this clonotype with a few counts. The chain uses TRBV20-1 and TRBJ2-7; 8 bases match TRBD2. This CDR3 has 12 residues. J gave up 2 bases and V 4 bases, and 1 base lay outside the gene matches. Germline V gives CDR1 DFQATT, CDR2 SNEGSKA (reference sequence). The CDR3 DNA reads as TGCAGTGCTACCGGGGGGGCCTACGAGCAGTACTTC. This gives the protein CSATGGAYEQYF.

This CDR3 reads CALAGSTDTQYF. The CDR3 DNA reads TGTGCCCTCGCAGGGAGCACAGATACGCAGTATTTT. The chain has TRBV30 and TRBJ2-3; a possible D gene is TRBD1 (5 bases). This CDR3 has 12 residues. Looked up from germline, CDR1 is GTSNPN and CDR2 is SVGIG (reference sequence). Trimming left V 8 bases short and J 0 bases short, with 9 bases between.